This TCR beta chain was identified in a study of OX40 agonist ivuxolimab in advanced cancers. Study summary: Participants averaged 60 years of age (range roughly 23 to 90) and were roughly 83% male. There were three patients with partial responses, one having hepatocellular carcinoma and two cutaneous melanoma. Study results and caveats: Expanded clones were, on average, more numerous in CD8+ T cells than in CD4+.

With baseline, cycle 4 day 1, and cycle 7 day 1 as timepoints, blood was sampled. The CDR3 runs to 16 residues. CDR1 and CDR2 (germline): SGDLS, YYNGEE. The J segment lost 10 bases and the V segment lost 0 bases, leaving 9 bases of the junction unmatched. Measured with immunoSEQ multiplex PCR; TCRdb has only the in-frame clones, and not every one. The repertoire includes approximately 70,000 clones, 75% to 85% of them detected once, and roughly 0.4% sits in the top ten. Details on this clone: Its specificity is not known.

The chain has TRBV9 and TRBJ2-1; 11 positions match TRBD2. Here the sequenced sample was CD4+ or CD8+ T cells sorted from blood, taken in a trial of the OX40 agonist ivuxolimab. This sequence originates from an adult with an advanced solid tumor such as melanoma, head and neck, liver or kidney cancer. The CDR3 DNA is TGTGCCAGCAGCGTAGGGCTAGCGGGAGGCCAATGGGAGCAGTTCTTC. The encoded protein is CASSVGLAGGQWEQFF.